This TCR beta chain was found in a study of T cell repertoires in cytomegalovirus infection. Study information: Public TCR beta signatures indicated both CMV infection and matching HLA type. Study-level findings and limits: Predominance within the ex vivo response was attributable to HLA-C-restricted CMV-specific TCR beta clonotypes.

TCRdb ran MiXCR on the reads and lists one entry per CDR3 protein. The profile shows about 160,000 distinct CDR3 sequences, roughly 21% of them singletons. This clonotype was recorded a few times. Its antigen is as yet unknown. CDR1 DFQATT and CDR2 SNEGSKA come from the germline V gene (reference sequence). V was cut by 3 bases and J by 1 base, with 13 bases left in between. The CDR3 has 15 amino acids. The sample in question was CD8+ T cells from cultured PBMCs, obtained from culture after CMV antigen stimulation. This chain links TRBV20-1 with TRBJ2-4; maybe TRBD2 (5 bases). The clonotype originates from a human donor in good health (CMV status not recorded). Some clones in this sample may be carry-over from other donors' samples. CDR3 in DNA: TGCAGTGCTAGTTCTCTGGACTCCGCCAAAAACATTCAGTACTTC. This sequence encodes CSASSLDSAKNIQYF.